Listed below are T cell receptor beta chains from one sample, sequenced in a study of T cells in Graves' hyperthyroidism and ophthalmopathy. One entry per CDR3 protein results from TCRdb running MiXCR on the multiplex PCR reads. The sample holds 500,000 to 800,000 distinct CDR3 sequences, 14% seen once. The source material was blood. The origin of the receptors is a woman aged 50 to 65 with Graves' ophthalmopathy. Each CDR3 is given with its conserved first and last residue. The D gene is left open where the match is weak. The listing skips clone size in some rows; elsewhere it reads once, few, many or a size class.

v_gene	len	abundance	j_gene	d_gene	CDR3nt	CDR3aa
TRBV7-6	18	-	TRBJ1-1	TRBD1	TGTGCCAGCAGCTTGAGACAGGGGGCAAATCGTCGAAACACTGAAGCTTTCTTT	CASSLRQGANRRNTEAFF
TRBV27	16	many	TRBJ1-5	-	TGTGCCAGCAGTCTACACCGGGGAGCCCGCAATCAGCCCCAGCATTTT	CASSLHRGARNQPQHF
TRBV2	15	many	TRBJ2-6	-	TGTGCCAGCAGTGTGGGGGGCGGTGGGGCCAACGTCCTGACTTTC	CASSVGGGGANVLTF
TRBV7-3	16	many	TRBJ2-3	TRBD2	TGTGCCAGCAGCCGGACTAGCGGGAGTCCTAGGGATACGCAGTATTTT	CASSRTSGSPRDTQYF
TRBV15	15	many	TRBJ2-7	-	TGTGCCACCAAGGGTGGGTTTGGGCAGTCCTACGAGCAGTACTTC	CATKGGFGQSYEQYF
TRBV29-1	15	many	TRBJ2-7	-	TGCAGCGTTGAAGTCTCAGGAACCATAGGGGGCGAGCAGTACTTC	CSVEVSGTIGGEQYF
TRBV6-5	16	many	TRBJ2-3	-	TGTGCCAGCAGTTACTCGATCGGGCCGGGCACAGATACGCAGTATTTT	CASSYSIGPGTDTQYF
TRBV7-9	15	many	TRBJ2-3	-	TGTGCCAGCAGCGACACAGGGTCTACCACAGATACGCAGTATTTT	CASSDTGSTTDTQYF
TRBV7-3	16	once	TRBJ1-1	-	TGTGCCAGCAGCTTCAGGGTCGCCGGGGCGAACACTGAAGCTTTCTTT	CASSFRVAGANTEAFF
TRBV20-1	16	many	TRBJ2-7	-	TGCAGTGCTAGAGATAAAATCGAGGACGGTTTTTACGAGCAGTACTTC	CSARDKIEDGFYEQYF
TRBV20-1	15	many	TRBJ1-2	-	TGCAGTGCTAGAAGTCAGTGGGCTGGGAACTATGGCTACACCTTC	CSARSQWAGNYGYTF
TRBV12-3/TRBV12-4	11	many	TRBJ1-1	-	TGTGCCAGCAGTTTATTCAGTGAAGCTTTCTTT	CASSLFSEAFF
TRBV6-5	17	few	TRBJ1-1	-	TGTGCCAGCAATTACTCGAGGAGGAAGAAGATGAACACTGAAGCTTTCTTT	CASNYSRRKKMNTEAFF
TRBV24-1	17	-	TRBJ2-7	-	TGTGCCACCAGTGATCCAGACAAATTAGTGGGACTGGACGAGCAGTACTTC	CATSDPDKLVGLDEQYF
TRBV28	15	many	TRBJ2-7	-	TGTGCCAGCAGTTTAGGCCAGACACACACCTACGAGCAGTACTTC	CASSLGQTHTYEQYF
TRBV7-9	15	-	TRBJ1-6	-	TGTGCCGGCAGCTTGGCGGCAGTCAGCAATTCACCCCTCCACTTT	CAGSLAAVSNSPLHF
TRBV7-9	15	-	TRBJ2-1	TRBD2	TGTGCCAGCAGCTACCAGCGGGAGGACTACAATGAGCAGTTCTTC	CASSYQREDYNEQFF
TRBV6-1	13	-	TRBJ1-2	-	TGTGCCAGCACCTGGACAGCGGGGTATGGCTACACCTTC	CASTWTAGYGYTF
TRBV28	16	many	TRBJ2-5	-	TGTGCCAGCAGTTTAATTGGGGGAACTATACAAGAGACCCAGTACTTC	CASSLIGGTIQETQYF
TRBV5-5	13	many	TRBJ2-5	-	TGTGCCAGCACCGAACCAGACCCGAGGACCCAGTACTTC	CASTEPDPRTQYF
TRBV28	16	many	TRBJ1-2	-	TGTGCCAGCAGTCCGTCGGGGATGCATCAGGTCTATGGCTACACCTTC	CASSPSGMHQVYGYTF
TRBV20-1	13	many	TRBJ2-3	TRBD1	TGCAGAGCCCCGGGACAGGGGCCAGATACGCAGTATTTT	CRAPGQGPDTQYF
TRBV30	16	-	TRBJ1-3	TRBD1	TGTGCCTGGAGCCTATCCAGGGGGCCGGGTGGAAACACCATATATTTT	CAWSLSRGPGGNTIYF
TRBV7-9	16	many	TRBJ2-1	TRBD2	TGTGCCAGCAGCTTACGGGGCGGGAGGGCCAACAATGAGCAGTTCTTC	CASSLRGGRANNEQFF
TRBV5-1	12	-	TRBJ2-5	-	TGCGCCAGCGGCGAAGGAGGGGAGACCCAGTACTTC	CASGEGGETQYF
TRBV19	12	few	TRBJ1-1	-	TGTGCCAGTAGTATTGGCCGAGGGAAAGCTTTCTTT	CASSIGRGKAFF
TRBV11-2	16	many	TRBJ2-3	TRBD1	TGTGCCAGCAGCTTGGGACAGGGGCGTTTCACAGATACGCAGTATTTT	CASSLGQGRFTDTQYF
TRBV28	12	few	TRBJ2-1	-	TGTGCCAGCTCCACTCCCCTCTTCGAGCAGTTCTTC	CASSTPLFEQFF
TRBV18	15	many	TRBJ2-3	-	TGTGCCAGCTCACCATCTGTTGCTAGCACAGATACGCAGTATTTT	CASSPSVASTDTQYF
TRBV7-9	15	many	TRBJ2-2	-	TGTGCCAGCAGTACAGAGGGGGTTCCCACCGGGGAGCTGTTTTTT	CASSTEGVPTGELFF
TRBV3-1	14	-	TRBJ2-7	TRBD1	TGTGCCAGCAGCCCTGGGACAGGCTCCCACGAGCAGTACTTC	CASSPGTGSHEQYF
TRBV7-3	15	many	TRBJ2-6	-	TGTGCCAGCAGCCCTGACACCTCTGGGGCCAACGTCCTGACTTTC	CASSPDTSGANVLTF
TRBV15	16	few	TRBJ1-1	-	TGTGCCACCAGCAGAGATCTCATCCCACAGAACACTGAAGCTTTCTTT	CATSRDLIPQNTEAFF
TRBV6-2/TRBV6-3	12	-	TRBJ2-3	-	TGTGCCAGCAGTTACATCAGAAATACGCAGTATTTT	CASSYIRNTQYF
TRBV3-1	12	many	TRBJ1-5	-	TGTGCCAGCAGCCAATCCGGTCAGCCCCAGCATTTT	CASSQSGQPQHF
TRBV11-2	20	-	TRBJ2-5	TRBD2	TGTGCCAGCAGCTTGAGATCCGACAGGGGACTAGCGGGAGTAAGAGAGACCCAGTACTTC	CASSLRSDRGLAGVRETQYF
TRBV18	13	-	TRBJ2-5	TRBD2	TGTGCCAGCTCAAAACTAGCGGGAGAAACGCAGTACTTC	CASSKLAGETQYF
TRBV28	11	many	TRBJ2-7	-	TGTGCCAGCAGTGACAACTACGAGCAGTACTTC	CASSDNYEQYF
TRBV18	15	many	TRBJ2-1	-	TGTGCCAGCTCAGTAGGGCAGGGAAGCAACAATGAGCAGTTCTTC	CASSVGQGSNNEQFF
TRBV28	14	few	TRBJ2-3	-	TGTGCCAGCAGGAATGGGGGTGACACAGATACGCAGTATTTT	CASRNGGDTDTQYF
TRBV4-2	12	few	TRBJ1-1	TRBD1	TGTGCCAGCAGCCATCCCCAGGGGGGAGCTTTCTTT	CASSHPQGGAFF
TRBV5-4	17	many	TRBJ2-7	TRBD1	TGTGCCAGCAGCTTATACCCCGGACAGGGGATCGCCCACGAGCAGTACTTC	CASSLYPGQGIAHEQYF
TRBV18	16	-	TRBJ2-5	TRBD1	TGTGCCAGCTCACTACGGAGAGGGGGCGGCGCGGAGACCCAGTACTTC	CASSLRRGGGAETQYF
TRBV7-9	15	many	TRBJ2-1	TRBD2	TGTGCCAGCAGCTTGGCTAGCGGGAGGGAAAATGAGCAGTTCTTC	CASSLASGRENEQFF
TRBV6-1	14	many	TRBJ2-7	TRBD2	TGTGCCAGCGGGACTAGCCCAAGCTCCTACGAGCAGTACTTC	CASGTSPSSYEQYF
TRBV28	14	many	TRBJ2-3	-	TGTGCCAGCAGTTTGAGTACTCGTACAGATACGCAGTATTTT	CASSLSTRTDTQYF
TRBV27	14	many	TRBJ2-7	-	TGTGCCAGCAGTCAGTGGACGCACTCCTACGAGCAGTACTTC	CASSQWTHSYEQYF
TRBV27	17	-	TRBJ2-6	-	TGTGCCAGCAGCCCAACCGAGGGCCTTTCTGGGGCCAACGTCCTGACTTTC	CASSPTEGLSGANVLTF
TRBV7-2	16	-	TRBJ2-3	-	TGTGCCAGCAGCTTGGGTGGGCTAGGCCCCACAGATACGCAGTATTTT	CASSLGGLGPTDTQYF
TRBV3-1	13	many	TRBJ2-7	-	TGTGCCAGCAGCCAAGATGCGGTATACGAGCAGTACTTC	CASSQDAVYEQYF
TRBV12-3/TRBV12-4	15	few	TRBJ2-1	-	TGTGCCAGCAGCCCCGGGGGTGAGCGGTGGAATGAGCGGTTCTTC	CASSPGGERWNERFF